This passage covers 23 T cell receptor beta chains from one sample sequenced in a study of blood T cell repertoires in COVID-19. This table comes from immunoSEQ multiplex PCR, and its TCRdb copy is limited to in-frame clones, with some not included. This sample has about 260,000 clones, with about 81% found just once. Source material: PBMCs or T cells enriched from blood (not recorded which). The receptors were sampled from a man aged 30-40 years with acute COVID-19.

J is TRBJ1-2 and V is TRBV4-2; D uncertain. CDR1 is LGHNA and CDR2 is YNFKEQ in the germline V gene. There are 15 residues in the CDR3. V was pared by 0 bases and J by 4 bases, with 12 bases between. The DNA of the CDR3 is TGTGCCAGCAGCCAAGACTTGTCTTTATCCTATGGCTACACCTTC. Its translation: CASSQDLSLSYGYTF.

CDR3 DNA: TGTGCCAGTAGTATCAGGACAGGGCAAGATCAGCCCCAGCATTTT. Translation gives CASSIRTGQDQPQHF. V and J are TRBV19 and TRBJ1-5; TRBD1 aligns across 8 bases. The CDR3 loop spans 15 amino acids. V trimming: 3 bases; J trimming: 5 bases; junction bases outside the gene matches: 6. Germline V gives CDR1 LNHDA, CDR2 SQIVND (reference sequence).

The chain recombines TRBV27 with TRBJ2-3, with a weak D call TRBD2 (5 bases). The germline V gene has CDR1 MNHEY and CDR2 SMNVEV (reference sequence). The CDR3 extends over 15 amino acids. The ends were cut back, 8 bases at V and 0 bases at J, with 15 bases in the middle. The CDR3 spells CASGISAASTDTQYF. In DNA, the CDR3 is TGTGCCAGCGGGATTAGCGCCGCTAGCACAGATACGCAGTATTTT.

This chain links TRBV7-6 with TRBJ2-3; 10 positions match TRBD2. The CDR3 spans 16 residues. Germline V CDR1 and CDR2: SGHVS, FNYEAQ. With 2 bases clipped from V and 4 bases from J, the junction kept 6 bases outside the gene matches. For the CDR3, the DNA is TGTGCCAGCAGCTTAAAAGTGACTAGCGGGTCAGATACGCAGTATTTT. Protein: CASSLKVTSGSDTQYF. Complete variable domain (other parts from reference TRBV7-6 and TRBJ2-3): GAGVSQSPRYKVTKRGQDVALRCDPISGHVSLYWYRQALGQGPEFLTYFNYEAQQDKSGLPNDRFSAERPEGSISTLTIQRTEQRDSAMYRCASSLKVTSGSDTQYFGPGTRLTVL.

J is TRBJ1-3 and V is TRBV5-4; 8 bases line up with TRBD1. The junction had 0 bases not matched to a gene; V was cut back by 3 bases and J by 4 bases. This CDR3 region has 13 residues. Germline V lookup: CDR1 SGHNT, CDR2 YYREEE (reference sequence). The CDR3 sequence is CASSSGGGNTIYF. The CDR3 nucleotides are TGTGCCAGCAGCTCAGGGGGCGGAAACACCATATATTTT.

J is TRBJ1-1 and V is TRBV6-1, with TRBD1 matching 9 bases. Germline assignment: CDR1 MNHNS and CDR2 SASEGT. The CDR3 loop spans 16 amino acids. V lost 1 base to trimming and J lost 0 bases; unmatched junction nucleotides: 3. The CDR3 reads CASSEVNRGLNTEAFF. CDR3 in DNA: TGTGCCAGCAGTGAAGTGAACAGGGGGCTGAACACTGAAGCTTTCTTT.

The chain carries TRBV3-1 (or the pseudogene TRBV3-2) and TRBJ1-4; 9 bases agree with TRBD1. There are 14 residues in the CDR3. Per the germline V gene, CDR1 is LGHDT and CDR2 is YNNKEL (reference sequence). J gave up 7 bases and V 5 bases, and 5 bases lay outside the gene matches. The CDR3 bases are TGTGCCAGCAGCGCCCGGGACAGGGCTGAAAAACTGTTTTTT. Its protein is CASSARDRAEKLFF.

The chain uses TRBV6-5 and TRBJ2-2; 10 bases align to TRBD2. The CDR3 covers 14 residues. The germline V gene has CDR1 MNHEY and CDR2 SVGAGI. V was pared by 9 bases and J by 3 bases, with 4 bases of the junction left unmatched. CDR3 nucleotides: TGTGCCAGTCTAGCGGGGGAGGACACCGGGGAGCTGTTTTTT. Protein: CASLAGEDTGELFF.

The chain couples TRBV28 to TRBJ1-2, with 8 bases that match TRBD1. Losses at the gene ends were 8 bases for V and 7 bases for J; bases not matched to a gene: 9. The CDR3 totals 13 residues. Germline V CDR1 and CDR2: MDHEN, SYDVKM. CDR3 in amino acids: CASLSPGQGGYTF. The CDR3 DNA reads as TGTGCCAGCTTGTCCCCCGGACAGGGTGGCTACACCTTC.

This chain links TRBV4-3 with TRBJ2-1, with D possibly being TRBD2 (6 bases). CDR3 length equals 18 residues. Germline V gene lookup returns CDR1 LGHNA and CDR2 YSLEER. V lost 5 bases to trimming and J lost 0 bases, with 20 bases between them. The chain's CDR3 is CASSLAPWTKSSYNEQFF. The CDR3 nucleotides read TGCGCCAGCAGCTTAGCCCCCTGGACTAAATCCTCCTACAATGAGCAGTTCTTC.

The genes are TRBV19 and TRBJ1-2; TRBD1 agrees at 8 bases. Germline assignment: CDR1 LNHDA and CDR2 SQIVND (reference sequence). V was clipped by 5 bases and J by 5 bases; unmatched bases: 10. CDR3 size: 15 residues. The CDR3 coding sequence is TGTGCCAGTAGTGCTAACCGACAGGGGAGGTATGGCTACACCTTC. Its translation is CASSANRQGRYGYTF.

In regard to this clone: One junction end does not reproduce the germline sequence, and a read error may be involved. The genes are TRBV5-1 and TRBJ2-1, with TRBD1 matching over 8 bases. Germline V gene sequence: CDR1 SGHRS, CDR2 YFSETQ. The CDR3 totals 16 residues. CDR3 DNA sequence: TGTGCCAGCAGCCGCCAAAGACAGGGGTCGTACAATGAGCAGTTCTTC. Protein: CASSRQRQGSYNEQFF.

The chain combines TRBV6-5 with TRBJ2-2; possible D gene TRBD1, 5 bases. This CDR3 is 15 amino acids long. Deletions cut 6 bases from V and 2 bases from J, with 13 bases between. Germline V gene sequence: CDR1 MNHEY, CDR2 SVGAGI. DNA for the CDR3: TGTGCCAGCAGCCCGGCCAGGGAAAACACCGGGGAGCTGTTTTTT. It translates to CASSPARENTGELFF.

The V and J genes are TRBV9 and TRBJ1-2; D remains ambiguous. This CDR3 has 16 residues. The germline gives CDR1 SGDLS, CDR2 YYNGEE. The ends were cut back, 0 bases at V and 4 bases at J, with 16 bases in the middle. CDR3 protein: CASSVAPQRSRYGYTF. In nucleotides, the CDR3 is TGTGCCAGCAGCGTAGCCCCGCAGAGGTCCCGCTATGGCTACACCTTC.

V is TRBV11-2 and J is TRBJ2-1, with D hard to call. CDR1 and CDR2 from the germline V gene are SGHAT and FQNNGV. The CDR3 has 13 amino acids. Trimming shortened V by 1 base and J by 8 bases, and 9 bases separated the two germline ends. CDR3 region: CASSLVTVDEQFF. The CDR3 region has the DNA TGTGCCAGCAGCTTAGTTACTGTCGATGAGCAGTTCTTC.

The CDR3 reads CASSPQSSGANVLTF. The DNA of the CDR3 is TGTGCCAGCTCACCACAGAGCTCTGGGGCCAACGTCCTGACTTTC. The rearrangement links TRBV18 to TRBJ2-6; unclear D gene. This CDR3 comprises 15 residues. Per germline, CDR1 KGHSH and CDR2 LQKENI. V lost 1 base to trimming and J lost 0 bases, with 4 bases between them.

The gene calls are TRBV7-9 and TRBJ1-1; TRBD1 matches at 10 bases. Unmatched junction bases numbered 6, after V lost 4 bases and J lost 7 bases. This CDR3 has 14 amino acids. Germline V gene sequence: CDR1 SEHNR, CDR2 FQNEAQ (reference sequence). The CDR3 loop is CASSSETGGFEAFF. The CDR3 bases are TGTGCCAGCAGCTCAGAGACAGGGGGCTTTGAAGCTTTCTTT.

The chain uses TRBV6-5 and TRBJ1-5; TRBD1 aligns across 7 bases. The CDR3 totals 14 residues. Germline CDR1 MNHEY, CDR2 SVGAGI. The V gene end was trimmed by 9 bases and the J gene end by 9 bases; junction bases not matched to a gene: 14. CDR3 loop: CASSGQLDGWPQHF. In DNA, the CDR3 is TGTGCCAGTTCGGGACAGCTTGATGGGTGGCCCCAGCATTTT.

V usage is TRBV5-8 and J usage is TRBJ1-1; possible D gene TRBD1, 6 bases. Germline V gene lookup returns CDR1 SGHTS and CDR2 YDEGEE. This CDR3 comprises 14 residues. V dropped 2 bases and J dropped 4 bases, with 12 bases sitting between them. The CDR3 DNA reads TGTGCCAGCAGCTTTGGGGGCGGGGGCACTGAAGCTTTCTTT. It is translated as CASSFGGGGTEAFF.

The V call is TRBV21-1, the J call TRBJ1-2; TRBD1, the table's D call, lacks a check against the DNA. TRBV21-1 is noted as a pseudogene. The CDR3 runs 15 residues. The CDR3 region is CASSKAAGGDYGYTF. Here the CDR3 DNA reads TGTGCCAGCAGCAAAGCGGCAGGGGGCGACTATGGCTACACCTTC.

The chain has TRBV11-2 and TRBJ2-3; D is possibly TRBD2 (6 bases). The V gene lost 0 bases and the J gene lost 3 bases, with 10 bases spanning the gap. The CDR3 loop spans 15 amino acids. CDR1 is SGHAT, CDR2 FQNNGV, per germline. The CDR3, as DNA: TGTGCCAGCAGCTTAGACGGGGGTGGAACAGATACGCAGTATTTT. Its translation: CASSLDGGGTDTQYF.

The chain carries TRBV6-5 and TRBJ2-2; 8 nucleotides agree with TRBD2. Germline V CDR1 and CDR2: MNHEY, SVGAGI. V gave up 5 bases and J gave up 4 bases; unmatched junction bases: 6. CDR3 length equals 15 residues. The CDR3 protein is CASSKTSESTGELFF. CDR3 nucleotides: TGTGCCAGCAGTAAGACTAGCGAGAGCACCGGGGAGCTGTTTTTT.

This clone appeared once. The CDR3 sequence is CASSQTSGSYDEQFF. The CDR3 nucleotides read TGTGCCAGCAGCCAGACTAGCGGGAGTTACGATGAGCAGTTCTTC. The rearrangement joins TRBV5-5 to TRBJ2-1; 12 bases agree with TRBD2. V trimming: 4 bases; J trimming: 8 bases; junction bases outside the gene matches: 7. In germline, CDR1 is SGHKS, CDR2 YYEKEE (reference sequence). The CDR3 totals 15 residues.